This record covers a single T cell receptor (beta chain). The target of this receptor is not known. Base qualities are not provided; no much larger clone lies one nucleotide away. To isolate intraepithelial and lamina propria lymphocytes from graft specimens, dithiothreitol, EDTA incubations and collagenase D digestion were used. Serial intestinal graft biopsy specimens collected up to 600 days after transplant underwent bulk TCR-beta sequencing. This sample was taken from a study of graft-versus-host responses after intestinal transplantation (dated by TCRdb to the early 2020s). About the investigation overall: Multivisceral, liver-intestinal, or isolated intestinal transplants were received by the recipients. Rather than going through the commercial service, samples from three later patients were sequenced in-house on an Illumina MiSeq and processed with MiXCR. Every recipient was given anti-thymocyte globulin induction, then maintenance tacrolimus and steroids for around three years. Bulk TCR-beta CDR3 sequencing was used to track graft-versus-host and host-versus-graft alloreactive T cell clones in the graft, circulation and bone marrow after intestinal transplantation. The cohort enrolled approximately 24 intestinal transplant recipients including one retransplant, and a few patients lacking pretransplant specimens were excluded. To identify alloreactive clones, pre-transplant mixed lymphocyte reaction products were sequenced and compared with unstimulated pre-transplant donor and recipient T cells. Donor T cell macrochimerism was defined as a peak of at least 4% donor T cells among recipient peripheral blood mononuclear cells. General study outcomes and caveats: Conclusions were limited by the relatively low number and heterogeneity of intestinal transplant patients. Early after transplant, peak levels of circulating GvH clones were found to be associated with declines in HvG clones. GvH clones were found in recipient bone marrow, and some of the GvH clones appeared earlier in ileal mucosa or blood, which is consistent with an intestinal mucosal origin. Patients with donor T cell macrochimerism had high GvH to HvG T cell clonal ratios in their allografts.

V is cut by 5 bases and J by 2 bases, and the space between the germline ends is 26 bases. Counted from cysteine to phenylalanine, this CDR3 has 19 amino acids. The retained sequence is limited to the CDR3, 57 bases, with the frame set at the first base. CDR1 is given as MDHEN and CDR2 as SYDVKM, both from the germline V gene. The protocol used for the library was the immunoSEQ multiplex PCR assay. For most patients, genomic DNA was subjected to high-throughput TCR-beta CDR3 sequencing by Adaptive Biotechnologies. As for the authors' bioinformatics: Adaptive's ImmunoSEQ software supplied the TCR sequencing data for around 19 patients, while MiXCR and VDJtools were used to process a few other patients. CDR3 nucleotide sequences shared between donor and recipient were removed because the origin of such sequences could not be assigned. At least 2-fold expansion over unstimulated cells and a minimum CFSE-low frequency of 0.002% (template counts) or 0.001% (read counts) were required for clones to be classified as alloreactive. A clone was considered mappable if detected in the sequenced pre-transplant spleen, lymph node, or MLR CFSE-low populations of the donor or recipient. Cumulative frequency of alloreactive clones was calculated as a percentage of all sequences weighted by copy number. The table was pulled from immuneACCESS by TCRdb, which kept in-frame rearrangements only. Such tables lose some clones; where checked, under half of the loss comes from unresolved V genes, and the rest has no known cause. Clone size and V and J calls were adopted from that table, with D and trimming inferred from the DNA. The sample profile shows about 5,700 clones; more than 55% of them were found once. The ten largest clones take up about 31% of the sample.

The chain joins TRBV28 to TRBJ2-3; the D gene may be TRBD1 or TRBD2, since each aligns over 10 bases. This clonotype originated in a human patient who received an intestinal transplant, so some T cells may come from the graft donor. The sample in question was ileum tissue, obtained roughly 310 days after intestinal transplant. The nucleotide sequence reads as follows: TGTGCCAGCAGTCCTGGGACAGGGGCAGCGGGAGGGCACACAGATACGCAGTATTTT. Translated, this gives CASSPGTGAAGGHTDTQYF.